The next 26 T cell receptor beta chains were all read from a single sample in a study of sequential checkpoint blockade in melanoma. Treatment specified: randomized to nivolumab then ipilimumab (arm A) or the reverse (arm B). Libraries were prepared by immunoSEQ multiplex PCR; TCRdb keeps only in-frame clonotypes and omits some of them. The sample has roughly 6,000 clones, roughly 26% seen once. This specimen consisted of tumor tissue (inferred from file names), obtained from a patient given nivolumab and ipilimumab in sequence. The receptors stem from a human donor with melanoma.

This clone was picked up many times. The chain carries TRBV11-3 and TRBJ2-7; D may be TRBD1 (6 bases). Deletions cut 3 bases from V and 3 bases from J, with 18 bases between. Per the germline V gene, CDR1 is SGHNT and CDR2 is YENEEA. This CDR3 contains 16 residues. The CDR3 DNA reads TGTGCCAGCAGCTTGTGGAAAACGGGACAAAGCTACGAGCAGTACTTC. The encoded protein is CASSLWKTGQSYEQYF.

The chain has TRBV6-8 and TRBJ2-3; 8 bases fit TRBD2. J gave up 8 bases and V 6 bases, and 13 bases lay outside the gene matches. Germline V gives CDR1 MNHGY, CDR2 SAAAGT. The CDR3 loop spans 15 amino acids. For the CDR3, the DNA is TGTGCCAGCAGCCAAGCGGGGGCTAAGCGGATTACGCAGTATTTT. Its translation: CASSQAGAKRITQYF.

The sample holds many counts of this clone. The chain is built from TRBV9 and TRBJ2-7, with a possible D match to TRBD2 (5 bases). The CDR3 is 14 amino acids. From germline, CDR1 is SGDLS and CDR2 YYNGEE. Trimming took off 5 bases at V and 2 bases at J, with 14 bases between the two ends. The CDR3 nucleotides read TGTGCCAGCAGTGTAACGGGAACGGCCTACGAGCAGTACTTC. It specifies CASSVTGTAYEQYF.

This clone was seen many times. The chain joins TRBV11-3 to TRBJ1-6; the D is unclear. The CDR3 runs 14 residues. Trimming removed 5 bases at V and 4 bases at J, with 9 bases between. Germline loops: CDR1 SGHNT, CDR2 YENEEA. In DNA form, the CDR3 reads TGTGCCAGCAGCGACGGTTATTATAATTCACCCCTCCACTTT. Translation gives CASSDGYYNSPLHF.

V is TRBV5-1 and J is TRBJ1-1; 7 bases agree with TRBD1. V lost 3 bases and J lost 1; bases outside the gene matches: 3. This CDR3 has 14 amino acids. Germline assignment: CDR1 SGHRS and CDR2 YFSETQ. CDR3 sequence (DNA): TGCGCCAGCAGCTCCGGGACAGCGAACACTGAAGCTTTCTTT. The encoded protein is CASSSGTANTEAFF.

This clone was recorded only once. V gene TRBV18 combines with J gene TRBJ2-7, with D possibly matching TRBD1 (5 bases). Germline V lookup: CDR1 KGHSH, CDR2 LQKENI. The CDR3 contains 13 residues. V was trimmed by 6 bases and J by 5 bases, leaving 14 bases between them. In DNA, the CDR3 is TGTGCCAGCTCGGGGTCAGGGATCAACGAGCAGTACTTC. It specifies CASSGSGINEQYF.

The gene calls are TRBV29-1 and TRBJ2-7; 11 positions match TRBD1. After removal of 7 bases from V and 6 bases from J, the junction contained 8 bases not matched to a gene. CDR3 size: 13 residues. Germline CDR1 and CDR2: SQVTM and ANQGSEA. The CDR3 nucleotides read TGCAGCGCGGGACAGGGGGTAATTGGCGAGCAGTACTTC. This gives the protein CSAGQGVIGEQYF.

This clone was detected ten times or more. The J gene is TRBJ1-1, the V gene TRBV11-3; D is unclear. V gave up 3 bases and J gave up 0 bases, with 8 bases separating them. Germline CDR1 SGHNT, CDR2 YENEEA. The CDR3 is 14 amino acids. Here the CDR3 reads CASSFLNMNTEAFF. The CDR3 nucleotides are TGTGCCAGCAGCTTTCTCAATATGAACACTGAAGCTTTCTTT. The full variable domain, in which reference TRBV11-3 and TRBJ1-1 provide the parts outside the CDR3, is EAGVVQSPRYKIIEKKQPVAFWCNPISGHNTLYWYLQNLGQGPELLIRYENEEAVDDSQLPKDRFSAERLKGVDSTLKIQPAELGDSAVYLCASSFLNMNTEAFFGQGTRLTVV.

The chain carries TRBV29-1 and TRBJ2-3; the D is unclear. V lost 2 bases and J lost 4, with 10 bases in between. Per the germline V gene, CDR1 is SQVTM and CDR2 is ANQGSEA. The CDR3 is 13 residues long. Here the CDR3 DNA reads TGCAGCGTTGAATCCGGGTTGGCAGATACGCAGTATTTT. It encodes CSVESGLADTQYF.

This clone has only a few counts. The chain combines TRBV2 with TRBJ1-3; D possibly corresponds to TRBD1 (6 bases). The V end was cut by 5 bases, the J end by 0 bases, with 11 bases between. Germline V gene lookup returns CDR1 SNHLY and CDR2 FYNNEI. The CDR3 is 15 amino acids. The chain's CDR3 is CASSRQGISGNTIYF. The CDR3 DNA reads as TGTGCCAGCAGTCGTCAGGGGATCTCTGGAAACACCATATATTTT.

There are many counts of this clone. The rearrangement joins TRBV11-3 to TRBJ2-7; 9 bases match TRBD1. Germline CDR1 and CDR2: SGHNT and YENEEA. J lost 6 bases, V lost 3 bases, and 9 bases had no gene match. The CDR3 is 15 residues long. The CDR3 protein is CASSLGQGAVGEQYF. DNA for the CDR3: TGTGCCAGCAGCTTGGGACAGGGCGCCGTGGGCGAGCAGTACTTC.

V is TRBV6-8 and J is TRBJ1-5; D may be TRBD1 (6 bases). V dropped 5 bases and J dropped 7 bases, with 9 bases sitting between them. The CDR3 contains 12 residues. Germline V lookup: CDR1 MNHGY, CDR2 SAAAGT. Here the CDR3 DNA reads TGTGCCAGCAGTACCCAGGGGCAGCCCCAGCATTTT. Translated, it gives CASSTQGQPQHF.

By frequency in the sample, this clone is medium-sized. The rearrangement links TRBV9 to TRBJ1-1; no definite D call. CDR3 length equals 15 residues. From germline, CDR1 is SGDLS and CDR2 YYNGEE. V lost 5 bases and J lost 3, with 17 bases in between. CDR3 residues: CASRLLGSWDTEAFF. The CDR3, as DNA: TGTGCCAGCAGACTCCTGGGAAGCTGGGACACTGAAGCTTTCTTT.

This sequence joins TRBV11-3 and TRBJ2-2, with D perhaps matching TRBD1 (6 bases). Trimming pared 4 bases from V and 1 base from J, leaving 13 bases between. This CDR3 is 16 amino acids long. Germline V gene data show CDR1 as SGHNT and CDR2 as YENEEA. CDR3 DNA: TGTGCCAGCAGCTCCCCCAGGGGCGTGAACACCGGGGAGCTGTTTTTT. It specifies CASSSPRGVNTGELFF.

The chain is built from TRBV5-1 and TRBJ2-1; TRBD2 matches at 13 bases. V was pared by 3 bases and J by 7 bases, with 4 bases of the junction left unmatched. There are 15 residues in the CDR3. CDR1 SGHRS and CDR2 YFSETQ come from the germline V gene. The CDR3 sequence is CASSSGLAGSNEQFF. The CDR3 DNA is TGCGCCAGCAGCTCGGGACTAGCGGGGTCGAATGAGCAGTTCTTC.

J is TRBJ1-5 and V is TRBV6-8, with 11 bases aligning to TRBD1. Germline V gene data show CDR1 as MNHGY and CDR2 as SAAAGT. The CDR3 consists of 14 residues. V trimming: 5 bases; J trimming: 8 bases; junction bases outside the gene matches: 5. The CDR3 bases are TGTGCCAGCAGTGGACAGGGGGCATCGAAGCCCCAGCATTTT. This sequence encodes CASSGQGASKPQHF.

This chain uses TRBV11-3 with TRBJ1-2; perhaps TRBD1 as D (5 bases). V was trimmed by 6 bases and J by 4 bases, leaving 18 bases between them. Germline CDR1 SGHNT, CDR2 YENEEA. The CDR3 totals 15 residues. The CDR3, as DNA: TGTGCCAGCAGGTCTCGCGCGGGGCTGCGCTATGGCTACACCTTC. This sequence encodes CASRSRAGLRYGYTF.

The chain joins TRBV5-1 to TRBJ1-4; D is perhaps TRBD1 (5 bases). The V and J ends lost 2 bases and 7 bases respectively, with 12 bases between them. Germline CDR1 is SGHRS and CDR2 is YFSETQ. This CDR3 spans 14 amino acids. DNA for the CDR3: TGCGCCAGCAGCTTACTGCAGGGTGGTGAAAAACTGTTTTTT. Its protein product is CASSLLQGGEKLFF.

This clone occurred many times. The chain recombines TRBV6-8 with TRBJ2-7, with D possibly being TRBD2 (5 bases). The V and J ends lost 5 bases and 2 bases respectively, with 10 bases between them. The germline V gene encodes CDR1 MNHGY and CDR2 SAAAGT. The CDR3 length is 13 residues. CDR3: CASSQDSPYEQYF. The CDR3 DNA sequence: TGTGCCAGCAGTCAGGACTCTCCCTACGAGCAGTACTTC.

The chain employs TRBV18 and TRBJ2-2; D not resolved. CDR3 length: 13 residues. V was shortened by 0 bases and J by 3 bases, with 2 bases between the two germline ends. Germline V gene data show CDR1 as KGHSH and CDR2 as LQKENI. The CDR3 DNA sequence: TGTGCCAGCTCACCACCGGACACCGGGGAGCTGTTTTTT. Translated: CASSPPDTGELFF.

The chain carries TRBV14 and TRBJ1-5, with 11 positions matching TRBD1. The CDR3 spans 15 residues. J lost 6 bases, V lost 1 base, and 2 bases had no gene match. CDR1 is SGHDN and CDR2 is FVKESK in the germline V gene. The chain's CDR3 is CASSQGTGGVQPQHF. The CDR3 nucleotides are TGTGCCAGCAGCCAAGGGACAGGGGGCGTTCAGCCCCAGCATTTT.

By sample fraction, this clone is medium-sized. V gene TRBV11-3 combines with J gene TRBJ2-1; D is undetermined. Per the germline V gene, CDR1 is SGHNT and CDR2 is YENEEA. V was trimmed by 3 bases and J by 7 bases, leaving 13 bases between them. This CDR3 has 14 residues. In DNA, the CDR3 is TGTGCCAGCAGCTTGAGGATGGGAATTAATGAGCAGTTCTTC. As protein: CASSLRMGINEQFF.

The CDR3 DNA reads TGTGCCAGCAGCCAGCACTTAAAACTGTTTTTT. It is translated as CASSQHLKLFF. The rearrangement uses TRBV14 and TRBJ1-4, with D unresolved. In germline, CDR1 is SGHDN, CDR2 FVKESK. Trimming removed 3 bases at V and 10 bases at J, with 6 bases between. The CDR3 is made up of 11 amino acids.

V and J are TRBV29-1 and TRBJ2-3; D may correspond to TRBD1 or TRBD2 (5 bases each). CDR3 length equals 15 residues. Trimming shortened V by 6 bases and J by 2 bases, and 18 bases separated the two germline ends. The germline gives CDR1 SQVTM, CDR2 ANQGSEA. The CDR3 sequence: CSVQRGPGITDTQYF. In DNA, the CDR3 is TGCAGCGTACAAAGGGGTCCGGGAATCACAGATACGCAGTATTTT.

This clone occurred a few times. The chain combines TRBV15 with TRBJ2-3, with a possible D match to TRBD1 (5 bases). Germline V gene lookup returns CDR1 LNHNV and CDR2 YYDKDF (reference sequence). Trimming took off 6 bases at V and 0 bases at J, with 10 bases between the two ends. The CDR3 extends over 14 amino acids. CDR3 DNA: TGTGCCACCAGGAGTGACAGTAGCACAGATACGCAGTATTTT. Translation: CATRSDSSTDTQYF.

This clone qualifies as medium-sized (0.01 to 0.1%). This chain joins TRBV6-8 and TRBJ2-1, with D perhaps assigned TRBD1 or TRBD2 (6 bases each). Germline V gene data show CDR1 as MNHGY and CDR2 as SAAAGT. The CDR3 spans 15 residues. V lost 0 bases, J lost 7 bases, and 13 bases lay in between. The CDR3 bases are TGTGCCAGCAGTTACTCGGAGGGAAGGGGGAATGAGCAGTTCTTC. This gives the protein CASSYSEGRGNEQFF.